This T cell receptor beta chain was identified during a study of T cells in Graves' hyperthyroidism and ophthalmopathy. The study, taken as a whole, reports: Ophthalmopathy prediction by the model preceded onset by a median roughly 6 months. Using 13 V-J features, a model discriminated ophthalmopathy from stable hyperthyroidism. Most clonotypes that expanded in the thyroid above 0.001 also showed up in blood.

This clonotype was observed many times. The target antigen is unknown. Each diagnosis was grounded in clinical symptoms, serum thyroxine and TRAb, thyroid ultrasound, and orbital computed tomography. TCR beta CDR3 regions were amplified from RNA transcripts. The TCR CDR3 was amplified in a first-round RT-PCR using the HTBI primer set. TCRdb analysed the multiplex PCR reads with MiXCR anew, one entry per CDR3 protein. The table includes 450,000 to 700,000 distinct CDR3 sequences, 40% to 55% detected once. The sample comprised peripheral blood or thyroid tissue (not recorded which). This TCR derives from an adult woman with Graves' disease, either hyperthyroidism or ophthalmopathy (not recorded which).

CDR3 bases: TGTGCCAGTAGCCCATTACTTGATCAGCCCCAGCATTTT. Translating gives CASSPLLDQPQHF. This chain uses TRBV19 with TRBJ1-5; D is undetermined. Trimming pared 6 bases from V and 5 bases from J, leaving 11 bases between. CDR3 size: 13 residues. Germline lookup yields CDR1 LNHDA and CDR2 SQIVND (reference sequence).